The clone carrying this T cell receptor (beta chain) was seen just once. The sample is drawn from a study of blood T cell repertoires in COVID-19. Repertoires were generated with immunoSEQ multiplex PCR, while TCRdb's copy carries only in-frame clones and drops some. Of about 250,000 clones listed, 88% were seen once; the top ten hold 2.5% to 3.5%. The junction had 6 bases not matched to a gene; V was cut back by 2 bases and J by 4 bases. The CDR3 spans 16 residues. Germline V gene sequence: CDR1 SGHDT, CDR2 YYEEEE. This clonotype was obtained from a woman in her 40s who had been exposed to COVID-19. The rearrangement uses TRBV5-6 and TRBJ1-5, with 10 bases matching TRBD1. The specimen sequenced was PBMCs or T cells enriched from blood (not recorded which). The CDR3 reads CASSFWEGQGNQPQHF. Here the CDR3 DNA reads TGTGCCAGCAGCTTTTGGGAGGGACAGGGGAATCAGCCCCAGCATTTT.